One sample yielded the 9 T cell receptor beta chains listed below, sequenced in a study of early T cells in non-severe SARS-CoV-2 infection. MiXCR was run by TCRdb on the 5' RACE reads, yielding one entry per CDR3 protein. The sample has approximately 37,000 distinct CDR3 sequences, 4.5% to 5% seen once. Sample: whole blood. The receptors stem from an adult who was a healthcare worker with PCR-confirmed SARS-CoV-2 infection or an uninfected control (not recorded which).

This chain connects TRBV27 to TRBJ1-4; TRBD1 matches at 9 bases. The J segment lost 6 bases and the V segment lost 6 bases, leaving 11 bases of the junction unmatched. Per germline, CDR1 MNHEY and CDR2 SMNVEV (reference sequence). There are 16 residues in the CDR3. The CDR3 here is CASRRTGGAGDEKLFF. CDR3 sequence (DNA): TGTGCCAGCAGACGAACAGGGGGCGCGGGGGATGAAAAACTGTTTTTT.

Many counts were recorded for this clonotype. V gene TRBV14 combines with J gene TRBJ1-1; D unresolved. CDR1 and CDR2 from the germline V gene are SGHDN and FVKESK. The V end was cut by 1 base, the J end by 10 bases, with 16 bases between. This CDR3 region has 14 residues. Here the CDR3 DNA reads TGTGCCAGCAGCCAAGGGGTCCAAAGGATCCCAGCTTTCTTT. Translation: CASSQGVQRIPAFF.

At least ten counts were recorded for this clonotype. The genes are TRBV29-1 and TRBJ2-5; D is possibly TRBD1 (6 bases). The germline V gene has CDR1 SQVTM and CDR2 ANQGSEA. This CDR3 is 13 amino acids long. With 3 bases removed from V and 2 bases from J, the gap between germline ends came to 10 bases. CDR3 coding DNA: TGCAGCGTTGATTGGACAGCTCAAGAGACCCAGTACTTC. This codes for CSVDWTAQETQYF.

In its sample, this clonotype was seen many times. The V call is TRBV19, the J call TRBJ1-1; D remains ambiguous. The CDR3 sequence is 14 residues long. Trimming took 6 bases from V and 0 from J, leaving 11 bases between them. CDR1 is LNHDA, CDR2 SQIVND, per germline (reference sequence). The CDR3 here is CASSVTVMNTEAFF. CDR3 nucleotide sequence: TGTGCCAGTAGCGTGACGGTAATGAACACTGAAGCTTTCTTT.

This clonotype came up a few times. The V and J genes are TRBV18 and TRBJ1-2; TRBD1 aligns across 8 bases. CDR1 KGHSH and CDR2 LQKENI come from the germline V gene. CDR3 length: 15 amino acids. V lost 2 bases to trimming and J lost 1 base; unmatched junction nucleotides: 3. CDR3 sequence reads: CASSPGQGDNYGYTF. The CDR3 DNA reads as TGTGCCAGCTCACCAGGACAGGGTGATAACTATGGCTACACCTTC.

This clonotype was found many times. The chain uses TRBV6-5 and TRBJ2-3, with D perhaps assigned TRBD1 or TRBD2 (8 bases each). The CDR3 has 16 residues. In germline, CDR1 is MNHEY, CDR2 SVGAGI. Trimming shortened V by 7 bases and J by 5 bases, and 22 bases separated the two germline ends. CDR3 sequence reads: CASTTPGGGGRDTQYF. The DNA for the CDR3 is TGTGCCAGCACTACTCCAGGGGGCGGGGGGCGAGATACGCAGTATTTT.

This clonotype was seen ten or more times. This chain joins TRBV28 and TRBJ2-1, with 8 bases lining up with TRBD2. CDR1 is MDHEN, CDR2 SYDVKM, per germline. The CDR3 covers 17 residues. V shed 6 bases, J shed 2 bases, and the junction held 12 bases outside the gene matches. This chain's CDR3 is CASRTDLLAVTYNEQFF. Here the CDR3 DNA reads TGTGCCAGCAGAACAGACTTACTAGCGGTTACCTACAATGAGCAGTTCTTC.

CDR3 protein: CATSRGLAETQYF. In DNA, the CDR3 is TGTGCCACCAGCAGAGGACTAGCGGAGACCCAGTACTTC. The chain carries TRBV15 and TRBJ2-5; 8 nucleotides line up with TRBD2. The CDR3 has 13 residues. Germline CDR1 and CDR2: LNHNV and YYDKDF (reference sequence). The V gene end was trimmed by 1 base and the J gene end by 5 bases; junction bases not matched to a gene: 0.

This chain joins TRBV9 and TRBJ2-3, with 11 bases aligning to TRBD2. The CDR3 has 16 residues. Germline assignment: CDR1 SGDLS and CDR2 YYNGEE. The V segment lost 0 bases and the J segment 2 bases; nucleotides outside the gene matches: 2. CDR3 nucleotide sequence: TGTGCCAGCAGCGTAGGGACTAGCGGGTCCACAGATACGCAGTATTTT. This encodes CASSVGTSGSTDTQYF. Full variable domain (rest looked up from reference TRBV9 and TRBJ2-3): DSGVTQTPKHLITATGQRVTLRCSPRSGDLSVYWYQQSLDQGLQFLIQYYNGEERAKGNILERFSAQQFPDLHSELNLSSLELGDSALYFCASSVGTSGSTDTQYFGPGTRLTVL.